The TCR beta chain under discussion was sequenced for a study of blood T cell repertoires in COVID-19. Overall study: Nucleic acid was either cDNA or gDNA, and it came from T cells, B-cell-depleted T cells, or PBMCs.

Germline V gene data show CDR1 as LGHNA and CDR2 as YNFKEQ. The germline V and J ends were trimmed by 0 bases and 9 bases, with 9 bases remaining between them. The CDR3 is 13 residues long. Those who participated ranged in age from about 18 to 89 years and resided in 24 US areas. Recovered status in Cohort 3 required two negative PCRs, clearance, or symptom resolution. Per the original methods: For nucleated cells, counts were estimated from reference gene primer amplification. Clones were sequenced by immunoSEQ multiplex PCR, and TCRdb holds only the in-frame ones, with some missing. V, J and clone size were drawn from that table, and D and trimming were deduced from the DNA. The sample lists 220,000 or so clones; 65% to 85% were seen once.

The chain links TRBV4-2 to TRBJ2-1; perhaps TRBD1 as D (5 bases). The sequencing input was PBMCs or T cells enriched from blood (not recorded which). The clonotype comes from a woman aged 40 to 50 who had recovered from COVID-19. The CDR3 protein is CASSQDLGLEQFF. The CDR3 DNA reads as TGTGCCAGCAGCCAAGATTTGGGGCTTGAGCAGTTCTTC.